This T cell receptor (beta chain) was identified during a study of neurological immune-mediated disorders. Study-level information: The approximately 34 multiple sclerosis patients comprised roughly 31 relapsing-remitting and 3 secondary progressive cases.

Trimming took 7 bases from V and 7 from J, leaving 18 bases between them. From germline, CDR1 is DFQATT and CDR2 SNEGSKA (reference sequence). The CDR3 contains 13 residues. Unsorted libraries were prepared from 2 million PBMCs held at -80 C. One entry per CDR3 protein, called by TCRdb with MiXCR from the 5' RACE reads. The table includes 45,000 to 60,000 distinct CDR3 sequences, 3.6% detected once. Ten or more counts support this clonotype. The sequenced sample was PBMCs. The TCR comes from a man under 40 with multiple sclerosis. The chain joins TRBV20-1 to TRBJ2-3, with unresolved D. CDR3 DNA: TGCAGTGGCCCAAGTCCGGTGATGAATACGCAGTATTTT. Translated: CSGPSPVMNTQYF.